The 18 T cell receptor beta chains reported below all come from one sample, sequenced in a study of cytomegalovirus exposure and HLA in healthy donors. Use of 60 Vbeta and 13 Jbeta primers characterized the PCR. Measured with immunoSEQ multiplex PCR; TCRdb has only the in-frame clones, and not every one. The sample lists about 160,000 clones; around 74% were seen once. The specimen sequenced was PBMCs. The receptors shown here come from a female donor in good health and CMV-seronegative.

As concerns this clone: Other DNA sequences in this specimen translate into the identical CDR3. This chain's CDR3 is CASSAGQGGTEAFF. The CDR3 DNA reads as TGTGCCAGCAGCGCGGGACAGGGGGGCACTGAAGCTTTCTTT. The chain joins TRBV9 to TRBJ1-1; TRBD1 matches at 11 bases. The CDR3 is 14 residues long. V gave up 3 bases and J gave up 4 bases; unmatched junction bases: 2. Per the germline V gene, CDR1 is SGDLS and CDR2 is YYNGEE.

J is TRBJ2-5 and V is TRBV7-9; a weak D match, TRBD1 (7 bases). Germline V gene sequence: CDR1 SEHNR, CDR2 FQNEAQ (reference sequence). V lost 5 bases and J 2 bases, leaving 15 bases between the germline ends. The CDR3 is 15 residues long. The CDR3 region is CASSPRAGQQETQYF. In DNA, the CDR3 is TGTGCCAGCAGCCCCCGGGCGGGACAGCAAGAGACCCAGTACTTC.

This clone showed up just once. Different DNA sequences within this sample yield the same CDR3. Written as DNA, the CDR3 is TGTGCCAGCAGTTACTCGACTGGGACCCAGTACTTC. It is translated as CASSYSTGTQYF. The chain carries TRBV6-5 and TRBJ2-5, with D unresolved. Between the trimmed V and J ends, which lost 0 bases and 7 bases, there was a span of 6 bases. The V gene's germline CDR1 is MNHEY and CDR2 SVGAGI. CDR3 length equals 12 residues.

This clone turned up a few times. As DNA, the CDR3 is TGCGCCAGCAGCCCGGGACAGGCTCTCACCTCCTACGAGCAGTACTTC. Translated: CASSPGQALTSYEQYF. The chain couples TRBV5-1 to TRBJ2-7; 8 bases line up with TRBD1. This CDR3 contains 16 residues. V was clipped by 4 bases and J by 0 bases; unmatched bases: 9. Germline V CDR1 and CDR2: SGHRS, YFSETQ.

The rearrangement uses TRBV4-3 and TRBJ2-7, with D maybe TRBD1 (7 bases). This CDR3 has 15 amino acids. CDR1 LGHNA and CDR2 YSLEER come from the germline V gene. V was shortened by 5 bases and J by 2 bases, with 16 bases between the two germline ends. The CDR3 nucleotides are TGCGCCAGCAGCTACTCCACAGGGGAGGCCTACGAGCAGTACTTC. This sequence encodes CASSYSTGEAYEQYF.

This clone was seen only a few times. The chain joins TRBV28 to TRBJ1-4; the D gene is possibly TRBD1 (6 bases). Germline CDR1 reads MDHEN; CDR2 reads SYDVKM. V lost 6 bases, J lost 10 bases, and 12 bases lay in between. The CDR3 is made up of 12 amino acids. The CDR3 nucleotides read TGTGCCAGCAGGGCCAGGGGCCTAAAACTGTTTTTT. It encodes CASRARGLKLFF.

The chain uses TRBV27 and TRBJ1-2, with 9 bases matching TRBD1. CDR3 length: 13 residues. CDR1 is MNHEY and CDR2 is SMNVEV in the germline V gene (reference sequence). The V segment lost 5 bases and the J segment 8 bases; nucleotides outside the gene matches: 6. The CDR3 sequence: CASSPQGARGYTF. In nucleotides, the CDR3 is TGTGCCAGCAGTCCACAGGGGGCGCGGGGCTACACCTTC.

The gene calls are TRBV6-6 and TRBJ1-4, with D unresolved. V was clipped by 2 bases and J by 8 bases, with 6 bases between them. The CDR3 is 12 amino acids. Germline assignment: CDR1 MNHNY and CDR2 SVGAGI (reference sequence). The CDR3 is CASSYRVEKLFF. DNA for the CDR3: TGTGCCAGCAGTTACCGGGTAGAAAAACTGTTTTTT.

This clone was observed once. The chain joins TRBV19 to TRBJ2-7; the D gene is possibly TRBD1 (5 bases). The CDR3 has 11 amino acids. V shed 6 bases and J shed 6 bases, with 9 bases lying between them. CDR1 is LNHDA, CDR2 SQIVND, per germline (reference sequence). The CDR3 loop reads CASSLGAEQYF. CDR3 coding DNA: TGTGCCAGTAGCCTAGGGGCCGAGCAGTACTTC.

The chain couples TRBV7-2 to TRBJ2-3, with 13 positions matching TRBD2. J was trimmed by 0 bases and V by 4 bases; bases with no gene match: 7. The CDR3 spans 18 residues. Germline CDR1 reads SGHTA; CDR2 reads FQGNSA. The DNA for the CDR3 is TGTGCCAGCAGCTCCCGCCGGACTAGCGGGGGTAGCACAGATACGCAGTATTTT. It yields the protein CASSSRRTSGGSTDTQYF.

This clone turned up a few times. Written as DNA, the CDR3 is TGTGCCAGCAGTAGAGACTCTGGGGCCAACGTCCTGACTTTC. It is translated as CASSRDSGANVLTF. V is TRBV6-4 and J is TRBJ2-6; the D is unclear. Germline CDR1 and CDR2: MRHNA and SNTAGT. The CDR3 contains 14 residues. V was clipped by 5 bases and J by 0 bases, with 5 bases between them.

This clone came up once. The V and J genes are TRBV13 and TRBJ2-3; TRBD2 might be the D (6 bases). This CDR3 comprises 15 residues. V gave up 5 bases and J gave up 0 bases, with 12 bases separating them. Germline CDR1 PRHDT, CDR2 FYEKMQ (reference sequence). CDR3 bases: TGTGCCAGCAGCGGACGGGAGTCTAGCACAGATACGCAGTATTTT. Translating it yields CASSGRESSTDTQYF.

The chain couples TRBV27 to TRBJ1-4; the D is unclear. The ends were cut back, 0 bases at V and 2 bases at J, with 10 bases in the middle. CDR3 length: 16 amino acids. Germline CDR1 and CDR2: MNHEY and SMNVEV (reference sequence). CDR3 DNA sequence: TGTGCCAGCAGTTTATCGGCGGTGTGGACTAATGAAAAACTGTTTTTT. Encoded protein: CASSLSAVWTNEKLFF.

This chain uses TRBV5-5 with TRBJ2-3; no clear D. Trimming removed 3 bases at V and 0 bases at J, with 17 bases between. The CDR3 runs to 17 residues. Germline-derived CDR1 and CDR2 are SGHKS and YYEKEE (reference sequence). The CDR3 DNA sequence: TGTGCCAGCAGCTCGTGGGCGTTTTCGGCTAGCACAGATACGCAGTATTTT. Translated, it gives CASSSWAFSASTDTQYF.

This clone was seen once. The rearrangement uses TRBV5-5 and TRBJ2-7; unclear D gene. Germline CDR1 and CDR2: SGHKS and YYEKEE (reference sequence). Trimming took 4 bases from V and 7 from J, leaving 24 bases between them. The CDR3 has 16 residues. CDR3 sequence reads: CASSPRRGQGYEEQYF. The DNA for the CDR3 is TGTGCCAGCAGCCCCAGACGCGGCCAAGGATATGAGGAGCAGTACTTC.

The chain combines TRBV29-1 with TRBJ1-2; 8 nucleotides agree with TRBD1. The CDR3 length is 10 residues. Germline values: CDR1 SQVTM, CDR2 ANQGSEA. As DNA, the CDR3 is TGCACCACGACAGGGGACGGCTACACCTTC. It encodes CTTTGDGYTF. Supplemented by reference TRBV29-1 and TRBJ1-2, the full variable domain reads SAVISQKPSRDICQRGTSLTIQCQVDSQVTMMFWYRQQPGQSLTLIATANQGSEATYESGFVIDKFPISRPNLTFSTLTVSNMSPEDSSIYLCTTTGDGYTFGSGTRLTVV.

J is TRBJ2-2 and V is TRBV7-2; unclear D gene. This CDR3 is 16 amino acids long. Germline CDR1 reads SGHTA; CDR2 reads FQGNSA. Trimming shortened V by 1 base and J by 5 bases, and 14 bases separated the two germline ends. CDR3: CASSLGGKVGTGELFF. CDR3 coding DNA: TGTGCCAGCAGCTTAGGCGGAAAGGTTGGGACCGGGGAGCTGTTTTTT.

This rearrangement joins TRBV2 to TRBJ1-1; no reliable D call. CDR3 length: 12 residues. Trimming removed 4 bases at V and 3 bases at J, with 6 bases between. Germline CDR1 reads SNHLY; CDR2 reads FYNNEI. CDR3 amino acids: CASSVFDTEAFF. The CDR3 coding sequence is TGTGCCAGCAGTGTATTTGACACTGAAGCTTTCTTT.